Shown below are 23 T cell receptor beta chains from a single sample sequenced in a study of blood T cell repertoires in COVID-19. Some clones are missing from TCRdb's copy, which holds only in-frame ones; the method was immunoSEQ multiplex PCR. The sample includes 180,000 or so clones, around 81% of them seen just once. Sequences were obtained from peripheral blood. The receptors originated from a human donor with acute or convalescent COVID-19. The donor label of this sample is uncertain.

The chain joins TRBV28 to TRBJ2-7, with 8 bases aligning to TRBD1. Germline CDR1 reads MDHEN; CDR2 reads SYDVKM. The CDR3 has 15 amino acids. With 6 bases clipped from V and 2 bases from J, the junction kept 9 bases outside the gene matches. The CDR3 region has the DNA TGTGCCAGCAGCCCAACAGGGGGTCCAGCCTACGAGCAGTACTTC. It is translated as CASSPTGGPAYEQYF.

This rearrangement joins TRBV7-9 to TRBJ2-7, with D possibly matching TRBD1 (6 bases). CDR1 is SEHNR and CDR2 is FQNEAQ in the germline V gene (reference sequence). V shed 3 bases and J shed 5 bases, with 8 bases lying between them. The CDR3 length is 12 residues. The CDR3 bases are TGTGCCAGCAGCTTCCGACAGGACGAGCAGTACTTC. Its protein product is CASSFRQDEQYF.

The chain employs TRBV3-1 (or the pseudogene TRBV3-2) and TRBJ2-1; 10 bases map to TRBD2. V gave up 0 bases and J gave up 2 bases; unmatched junction bases: 7. The CDR3 totals 18 residues. The germline V gene has CDR1 LGHDT and CDR2 YNNKEL (reference sequence). The CDR3 bases are TGTGCCAGCAGCCAAGATCGGAAGCGGGGGGGCACCTACAATGAGCAGTTCTTC. The encoded protein is CASSQDRKRGGTYNEQFF.

In nucleotides, the CDR3 is TGTGCCAGCAGCATTAGTGGGGGGAACGGAAACACCATATATTTT. Its protein product is CASSISGGNGNTIYF. The chain is built from TRBV7-3 and TRBJ1-3, with D maybe TRBD1 (5 bases). Trimming pared 5 bases from V and 4 bases from J, leaving 15 bases between. CDR1 is SGHTA, CDR2 FQGTGA, per germline. The CDR3 runs 15 residues.

The CDR3: CASSLAVSQHF. CDR3 DNA: TGTGCCAGCAGCTTGGCAGTGTCCCAGCATTTT. The V gene is TRBV5-8, the J gene TRBJ1-5; D not resolved. The length of the CDR3 is 11 residues. Germline lookup yields CDR1 SGHTS and CDR2 YDEGEE. Trimming took off 0 bases at V and 11 bases at J, with 6 bases between the two ends.

This clone has only one observation. The chain employs TRBV7-7 and TRBJ2-1; TRBD2 matches at 8 bases. In germline, CDR1 is SSHAT, CDR2 FNYEAQ (reference sequence). V lost 4 bases, J lost 2 bases, and 10 bases stayed unmatched. The CDR3 is 17 amino acids. The CDR3 DNA follows: TGTGCCAGCAGCTCTCGGACTAGCAAGTCCCCCTACAATGAGCAGTTCTTC. Its protein is CASSSRTSKSPYNEQFF.

This chain joins TRBV5-1 and TRBJ2-5, with D possibly matching TRBD2 (6 bases). The CDR3 is 16 amino acids. The V and J ends lost 3 bases and 1 base respectively, with 16 bases between them. Germline V gene sequence: CDR1 SGHRS, CDR2 YFSETQ. Here the CDR3 reads CASSSEPGLSQETQYF. CDR3 sequence (DNA): TGCGCCAGCAGCTCCGAACCCGGACTATCCCAAGAGACCCAGTACTTC. The whole variable domain, remainder taken from reference TRBV5-1 and TRBJ2-5, is KAGVTQTPRYLIKTRGQQVTLSCSPISGHRSVSWYQQTPGQGLQFLFEYFSETQRNKGNFPGRFSGRQFSNSRSEMNVSTLELGDSALYLCASSSEPGLSQETQYFGPGTRLLVL.

J is TRBJ2-3 and V is TRBV25-1, with TRBD1 matching over 7 bases. This CDR3 has 15 amino acids. V was clipped by 3 bases and J by 10 bases; unmatched bases: 13. Per germline, CDR1 MGHDK and CDR2 SYGVNS. The CDR3 is CASSDGRQGGSAQYF. Written as DNA, the CDR3 is TGTGCCAGCAGTGACGGAAGACAGGGCGGGTCGGCGCAGTATTTT.

The chain has TRBV3-1 (or the pseudogene TRBV3-2) and TRBJ2-7, with a possible D match to TRBD1 (6 bases). This CDR3 region has 13 residues. Looked up from germline, CDR1 is LGHDT and CDR2 is YNNKEL (reference sequence). The V gene lost 6 bases and the J gene lost 5 bases, with 14 bases spanning the gap. The CDR3 nucleotides read TGTGCCAGCAGGTTAGGGGGTTCGGACGAGCAGTACTTC. Its translation is CASRLGGSDEQYF.

The chain combines TRBV6-5 with TRBJ1-1, with D perhaps TRBD1 (6 bases). The V end was cut by 6 bases, the J end by 1 base, with 12 bases between. CDR3 length equals 14 residues. Germline lookup yields CDR1 MNHEY and CDR2 SVGAGI. The chain's CDR3 is CASSLGGPNTEAFF. The CDR3 bases are TGTGCCAGCAGCCTCGGGGGGCCGAACACTGAAGCTTTCTTT.

J is TRBJ2-2 and V is TRBV5-8; 14 nucleotides align to TRBD2. This CDR3 spans 18 amino acids. Germline V CDR1 and CDR2: SGHTS, YDEGEE. Trimming took 3 bases from V and 6 from J; bases not matched to a gene: 10. The DNA for the CDR3 is TGTGCCAGCAGCTCGCTGACTAGCGGGAGGGCGTTTGCCGGGGAGCTGTTTTTT. It translates to CASSSLTSGRAFAGELFF.

J is TRBJ1-2 and V is TRBV19; 10 bases align to TRBD1. V lost 4 bases and J lost 4; bases outside the gene matches: 6. The CDR3 runs to 15 residues. Germline V gene sequence: CDR1 LNHDA, CDR2 SQIVND (reference sequence). The CDR3 spells CASSNPDRGFYGYTF. The DNA of the CDR3 is TGTGCCAGTAGTAACCCGGACAGGGGGTTCTATGGCTACACCTTC.

The V and J genes are TRBV6-5 and TRBJ2-2; 7 bases match TRBD2. The CDR3 covers 15 residues. The germline CDR1 and CDR2 sequences are MNHEY and SVGAGI. V was pared by 6 bases and J by 4 bases, with 8 bases of the junction left unmatched. The CDR3 DNA sequence: TGTGCCAGCAGGGGGAGGGATGGACGCACCGGGGAGCTGTTTTTT. It specifies CASRGRDGRTGELFF.

This clone came up once. The chain combines TRBV5-8 with TRBJ1-2, with TRBD1 matching 10 bases. Per the germline V gene, CDR1 is SGHTS and CDR2 is YDEGEE. With 0 bases clipped from V and 6 bases from J, the junction kept 2 bases outside the gene matches. The CDR3 runs to 14 residues. The CDR3 DNA follows: TGTGCCAGCAGCTTGGAGGGACAGGGGAATGGCTACACCTTC. The encoded protein is CASSLEGQGNGYTF.

The CDR3 DNA reads TGTGCCAGCAGCCCGGAGGGACGGATGAATTCACCCCTCCACTTT. This sequence encodes CASSPEGRMNSPLHF. The chain recombines TRBV7-3 with TRBJ1-6; D is perhaps TRBD1 (5 bases). This CDR3 region has 15 residues. Between the trimmed V and J ends, which lost 5 bases and 7 bases, there was a span of 15 bases. Germline V CDR1 and CDR2: SGHTA, FQGTGA.

V and J are TRBV12-3 or TRBV12-4 and TRBJ1-6; D is perhaps TRBD1 (5 bases). The V and J ends lost 6 bases and 10 bases respectively, with 10 bases between them. The CDR3 length is 12 residues. The CDR3 bases are TGTGCCAGCAGCCCTCCAGGGTCACCCCTCCACTTT. Translation gives CASSPPGSPLHF.

J is TRBJ1-2 and V is TRBV4-1, with D perhaps matching TRBD1 (5 bases). The CDR3 length is 15 residues. Germline V gene data show CDR1 as MGHRA and CDR2 as YSYEKL. The germline V and J ends were trimmed by 8 bases and 2 bases, with 18 bases remaining between them. CDR3 nucleotides: TGCGCCAGCCGACGCCAGGAGGGGCAAAACTATGGCTACACCTTC. It encodes CASRRQEGQNYGYTF.

V is TRBV15 and J is TRBJ1-6; D remains ambiguous. Trimming left V 7 bases short and J 8 bases short, with 15 bases between. Germline CDR1 reads LNHNV; CDR2 reads YYDKDF (reference sequence). This CDR3 is built from 14 residues. The CDR3 region is CATKEGPIDSPLHF. The CDR3 DNA reads TGTGCCACCAAGGAGGGTCCGATAGATTCACCCCTCCACTTT.

J is TRBJ2-7 and V is TRBV27; TRBD2 matches 9 bases. The CDR3 runs 15 residues. Per germline, CDR1 MNHEY and CDR2 SMNVEV (reference sequence). After removal of 7 bases from V and 0 bases from J, the junction contained 7 bases not matched to a gene. The CDR3: CASTRAGGFSYEQYF. The CDR3, as DNA: TGTGCCAGCACGCGAGCGGGAGGCTTCTCCTACGAGCAGTACTTC.

The chain employs TRBV19 and TRBJ1-1, with D unresolved. The V gene lost 3 bases and the J gene lost 3 bases, with 8 bases spanning the gap. Looked up from germline, CDR1 is LNHDA and CDR2 is SQIVND (reference sequence). The CDR3 loop spans 13 amino acids. CDR3 sequence reads: CASSIGRYTEAFF. CDR3 in DNA: TGTGCCAGTAGTATTGGGAGATACACTGAAGCTTTCTTT.

V usage is TRBV19 and J usage is TRBJ2-1, with TRBD1 matching over 7 bases. Germline V gene sequence: CDR1 LNHDA, CDR2 SQIVND (reference sequence). This CDR3 has 15 amino acids. Trimming cost V 6 bases and J 6 bases; bases outside gene matches: 11. The CDR3: CASSLGQVSTNEQFF. The DNA for the CDR3 is TGTGCCAGTAGCCTAGGACAGGTTTCAACCAATGAGCAGTTCTTC.

This chain links TRBV5-1 with TRBJ1-1, with a possible D match to TRBD1 (6 bases). The ends were cut back, 4 bases at V and 1 base at J, with 20 bases in the middle. CDR3 length: 17 residues. The germline V gene has CDR1 SGHRS and CDR2 YFSETQ. CDR3 sequence (DNA): TGCGCCAGCAGCCTACAATCACAGGGTCCGACGAACACTGAAGCTTTCTTT. This sequence encodes CASSLQSQGPTNTEAFF. Supplemented by reference TRBV5-1 and TRBJ1-1, the full variable domain reads KAGVTQTPRYLIKTRGQQVTLSCSPISGHRSVSWYQQTPGQGLQFLFEYFSETQRNKGNFPGRFSGRQFSNSRSEMNVSTLELGDSALYLCASSLQSQGPTNTEAFFGQGTRLTVV.

V gene TRBV10-3 combines with J gene TRBJ2-2, with D possibly matching TRBD2 (5 bases). There are 14 residues in the CDR3. Germline values: CDR1 ENHRY, CDR2 SYGVKD. The V and J ends lost 7 bases and 3 bases respectively, with 12 bases between them. CDR3 in amino acids: CAINGKGDTGELFF. As DNA, the CDR3 is TGTGCCATCAACGGGAAGGGAGACACCGGGGAGCTGTTTTTT.